This TCR beta chain was identified in a study of relationships among human T cell subsets (dated by TCRdb to the early 2010s). About the study as a whole: Sequencing was performed on eight distinct blood T cell populations: pan T, CD8 cytotoxic, regulatory, Th1, Th2, naive plus transitional, activated and memory cells.

Study-wide findings and limitations: A CD4+CD8+ double-positive population could not be ruled out by the bead-based sorting. Substantial CDR3 sharing among Th1, Th2 and regulatory T cells was interpreted as suggesting stochastic cell fate choices. More than 55% of CD8+ cytotoxic sequences came from clones with more than 100 reads, while the regulatory and Th2 subsets showed few clones of that size. No statistically significant differences in V, D and J usage, CDR3 length or N-nucleotide additions were observed among the seven subsets.

Libraries were built with multiplex PCR. Sequencing was performed on a 454 GS FLX. TCR alpha and beta CDR3 regions were amplified from mRNA by semiquantitative ARM-PCR. ARM-PCR used tagged nested gene-specific primers, after which communal superprimers carried out exponential amplification. Before the first-round PCR products went through the second amplification round, exonuclease was used to remove the nested primers. The amplicons were sequenced on the 454 platform, a system that can rapidly sequence millions of DNA fragments without cloning bias. A read mappable to both V and J germline segments was defined as an effective read. On the study's bioinformatics: IRmap, which uses pyromap, a Smith-Waterman modification adapted to 454 sequencing errors, was used to assign reads to germline V, D and J segments. D-beta assignments were filtered using cutoffs set at the 99th percentile of alignment scores from simulated random sequences. CDR3 was defined as the amino acids lying between the conserved V-segment Y[YFLI]C motif and the J-segment [FW]GXGT motif. A compound Poisson process model, previously applied to large-scale EST data, was used to estimate repertoire diversity. A procedure for detecting cross-contamination was applied so that sample contamination could be argued against as the origin of shared CDR3s. The public reads were reanalyzed by TCRdb: fastp trimming at Q25, MiXCR alignment, in-frame beta chains only. Under each unique CDR3 protein, matching rows form one entry showing the most common genes and DNA. TCRdb assigned the V and J calls; the authors' analysis was not used. The sample contains roughly 7,600 distinct CDR3 sequences, under 70% of them found a single time. 50% to 60% of the sample rests with the top ten.

Isolated CD4+ and CD8+ T cells were pooled, and anti-CD45RA microbeads were used to isolate naive plus transitional T cells from the pooled cells. Miltenyi superparamagnetic beads coated with subset-specific monoclonal antibodies were used to isolate the T cell subsets. Every T cell population was isolated from peripheral blood. Whole blood was subjected to Ficoll separation to obtain mononuclear cells, from which monocytes were subsequently depleted using anti-CD14 microbeads. Isolated cell populations were immediately resuspended in RNAprotect reagent. This clonotype was seen just once. What antigen it recognizes has not been identified. No base qualities exist here, and no much larger clone lies one base off it. Resting on one read, the evidence is weak. In the germline V gene, CDR1 corresponds to MNHEY and CDR2 to SVGAGI. The CDR3 measures 15 amino acids from cysteine to phenylalanine. Just CDR3 DNA is preserved here, 45 bases in frame from base 1. Trimming removed 2 bases from V and 4 bases from J, leaving 14 bases between the germline ends.

Sequencing input: naive and transitional (CD45RA+) T cells sorted from blood. The sample's cell subset or site label is to be understood as: CD45RA+ naive plus transitional T cells (Tn+t). The receptor was isolated from a middle-aged man in good health. The chain employs TRBV6-5 and TRBJ2-5, with a tentative D call of TRBD1 or TRBD2, each matching 5 bases. The DNA is TGTGCCAGCAGTTACGGCTCCGGGACGTTAGAGACCCAGTACTTC. This codes for CASSYGSGTLETQYF.